The entry below describes one T cell receptor beta chain. The sample is drawn from a study of CD8+ T cells in alopecia areata. On the study more broadly: The study gave treated patients oral tofacitinib at 5 to 10 mg twice daily. The tofacitinib course ran for 6 to 18 months and was followed by 6 months off drug.

Treatment: oral pan-JAK inhibitor, 5-10 mg twice daily. Alopecia areata patients had lesional scalp punch biopsies and peripheral blood taken from them. RNA extraction was followed by reverse transcription into cDNA, which acted as the sequencing template. Method: immunoSEQ multiplex PCR; TCRdb's copy keeps in-frame clones and lacks some. The data hold some 200,000 clones, with around 60% observed a single time. V dropped 1 base and J dropped 2 bases, with 18 bases sitting between them. There are 18 residues in the CDR3. Germline lookup yields CDR1 SEHNR and CDR2 FQNEAQ (reference sequence). The rearrangement uses TRBV7-9 and TRBJ2-1; the D gene could be TRBD1 or TRBD2 (6 bases each). Sample: CD8+ T cells sorted from blood, taken at week 24, from a patient treated with tofacitinib. This sequence originates from a human donor with alopecia areata. CDR3: CASSLEPFWGAPYNEQFF. For the CDR3, the DNA is TGTGCCAGCAGCTTAGAACCTTTTTGGGGGGCCCCCTACAATGAGCAGTTCTTC.